One sample yielded the 8 T cell receptor beta chains listed below, sequenced in a study of blood T cells in healthy people across ages. A second PCR, run for about 7 to 11 cycles, used a sample-barcoded 5' primer plus a J-beta primer mix. One entry per CDR3 protein, called by TCRdb with MiXCR from the 5' RACE reads. The sample holds fewer than 1 million distinct CDR3 sequences; under 45% are singletons and the top ten take roughly 18%. Material for sequencing was blood. Every receptor here comes from a man between 60 and 75 years old in good health.

This chain connects TRBV6-2 or TRBV6-3 to TRBJ2-1; 9 nucleotides match TRBD1. The V segment lost 2 bases and the J segment 8 bases; nucleotides outside the gene matches: 7. In germline, CDR1 is MNHEY, CDR2 SVGEGT. The CDR3 covers 15 residues. Here the CDR3 DNA reads TGTGCCAGCAGTTACCGGACAGGGGAGATCGATGAGCAGTTCTTC. It codes for CASSYRTGEIDEQFF.

The gene calls are TRBV20-1 and TRBJ2-3; D is possibly TRBD1 or TRBD2 (5 bases each). CDR1 and CDR2 from the germline V gene are DFQATT and SNEGSKA (reference sequence). CDR3 length: 14 residues. The ends were cut back, 0 bases at V and 5 bases at J, with 12 bases in the middle. The CDR3 spells CSARDGAHGDTQYF. CDR3 nucleotides: TGCAGTGCTAGAGACGGGGCCCACGGAGATACGCAGTATTTT.

V usage is TRBV7-8 and J usage is TRBJ1-6; no definite D call. Germline lookup yields CDR1 SGHVS and CDR2 FQNEAQ. V was shortened by 1 base and J by 14 bases, with 18 bases between the two germline ends. The CDR3 consists of 15 residues. The CDR3 here is CASSLVVTRDATLHF. Here the CDR3 DNA reads TGTGCCAGCAGCTTAGTCGTGACGAGGGATGCCACCCTCCACTTT.

The J gene is TRBJ1-2, the V gene TRBV20-1; the match to TRBD1 covers 11 bases. The length of the CDR3 is 16 residues. Germline CDR1 and CDR2: DFQATT and SNEGSKA (reference sequence). J gave up 2 bases and V 5 bases, and 10 bases lay outside the gene matches. CDR3 region: CSAPGQGVHLNYGYTF. The CDR3 nucleotides are TGCAGTGCTCCGGGACAGGGGGTACACCTAAACTATGGCTACACCTTC.

The chain employs TRBV30 and TRBJ1-6; 7 bases align to TRBD1. The V gene's germline CDR1 is GTSNPN and CDR2 SVGIG (reference sequence). J gave up 6 bases and V 4 bases, and 6 bases lay outside the gene matches. The CDR3 is made up of 14 amino acids. CDR3 sequence: CAWNRDRSNSPLHF. The CDR3 DNA reads TGTGCCTGGAATCGGGACAGATCTAATTCACCCCTCCACTTT.

This clonotype has a handful of counts. V usage is TRBV19 and J usage is TRBJ2-1; TRBD1 matches at 8 bases. The germline V gene has CDR1 LNHDA and CDR2 SQIVND (reference sequence). With 5 bases clipped from V and 7 bases from J, the junction kept 13 bases outside the gene matches. This CDR3 is 16 amino acids long. CDR3 DNA: TGTGCCAGTAGTTCCCACGGGACAGGCGTATGGAATGAGCAGTTCTTC. Translated, it gives CASSSHGTGVWNEQFF. Combining the CDR3 with reference TRBV19 and TRBJ2-1 gives the whole variable domain DGGITQSPKYLFRKEGQNVTLSCEQNLNHDAMYWYRQDPGQGLRLIYYSQIVNDFQKGDIAEGYSVSREKKESFPLTVTSAQKNPTAFYLCASSSHGTGVWNEQFFGPGTRLTVL.

This clonotype was recorded at least ten times. A read error is possible here, since a much larger clone lies one base away. CDR3 sequence reads: CASSASGLQETQYF. CDR3 sequence (DNA): TGTGCCAGCAGCGCCTCGGGACTACAAGAGACCCAGTACTTC. The chain recombines TRBV7-9 with TRBJ2-5; 7 positions match TRBD2. Germline V lookup: CDR1 SEHNR, CDR2 FQNEAQ (reference sequence). V dropped 5 bases and J dropped 2; count of bases not matched to a gene: 5. The CDR3 sequence is 14 residues long.

V and J are TRBV4-1 and TRBJ2-3; 7 bases fit TRBD1. V gave up 2 bases and J gave up 2 bases; unmatched junction bases: 1. CDR1 MGHRA and CDR2 YSYEKL come from the germline V gene. The CDR3 contains 14 residues. Here the CDR3 DNA reads TGCGCCAGCAGCCAAACAGGGGACACAGATACGCAGTATTTT. Translation gives CASSQTGDTDTQYF.